This passage covers 13 T cell receptor beta chains from one sample sequenced in a study of blood T cell repertoires in COVID-19. Data came from immunoSEQ multiplex PCR; TCRdb stores just in-frame clones and leaves some out. The table shows just over 350,000 clones, with roughly 90% occurring only once. The specimen sequenced was PBMCs or T cells enriched from blood (not recorded which). These receptors all come from a woman in her thirties who had recovered from COVID-19.

The V gene is TRBV5-1, the J gene TRBJ2-5; 8 bases line up with TRBD2. Germline trimming cut 2 bases from V and 5 bases from J; bases unmatched to any gene: 8. Germline-derived CDR1 and CDR2 are SGHRS and YFSETQ. The CDR3 contains 15 residues. The CDR3 DNA reads TGCGCCAGCAGCTTCTTCGGGGGGGCCGGTGAGACCCAGTACTTC. It yields the protein CASSFFGGAGETQYF.

The V gene is TRBV7-9, the J gene TRBJ1-6, with 8 bases aligning to TRBD1. The germline CDR1 and CDR2 sequences are SEHNR and FQNEAQ (reference sequence). This CDR3 spans 14 amino acids. Unmatched junction bases numbered 12, after V lost 5 bases and J lost 15 bases. CDR3 sequence reads: CASSRTTGATFLHF. CDR3 nucleotides: TGTGCCAGCAGCCGGACGACAGGGGCAACTTTCCTCCACTTT.

V and J are TRBV19 and TRBJ2-5; 8 bases fit TRBD2. V lost 5 bases to trimming and J lost 1 base; unmatched junction nucleotides: 6. This CDR3 has 15 residues. Looked up from germline, CDR1 is LNHDA and CDR2 is SQIVND (reference sequence). The CDR3 sequence is CASSSQGTSQETQYF. The DNA for the CDR3 is TGTGCCAGTAGTTCCCAGGGGACTAGCCAAGAGACCCAGTACTTC.

This rearrangement joins TRBV18 to TRBJ1-1; 9 nucleotides line up with TRBD1. Trimming cost V 3 bases and J 1 base; bases outside gene matches: 6. The CDR3 extends over 16 amino acids. In germline, CDR1 is KGHSH, CDR2 LQKENI. CDR3 coding DNA: TGTGCCAGCTCACCCCGGGACAGGGAAGGGAACACTGAAGCTTTCTTT. It translates to CASSPRDREGNTEAFF.

There are a few counts of this clone. The chain carries TRBV5-8 and TRBJ2-1, with a tentative D call TRBD1 (5 bases). The CDR3 runs 17 residues. Trimming shortened V by 3 bases and J by 0 bases, and 16 bases separated the two germline ends. Germline loops: CDR1 SGHTS, CDR2 YDEGEE. CDR3: CASSSTLQAASYNEQFF. The CDR3 DNA is TGTGCCAGCAGCTCTACACTACAGGCCGCCTCCTACAATGAGCAGTTCTTC.

V and J are TRBV5-5 and TRBJ1-2; possibly TRBD1 for D (5 bases). The germline V and J ends were trimmed by 1 base and 2 bases, with 9 bases remaining between them. This CDR3 is built from 14 residues. Germline-derived CDR1 and CDR2 are SGHKS and YYEKEE (reference sequence). The CDR3 spells CASSLTGANYGYTF. CDR3 sequence (DNA): TGTGCCAGCAGCTTGACAGGCGCGAACTATGGCTACACCTTC.

This rearrangement joins TRBV4-1 to TRBJ2-4; 7 positions agree with TRBD2. The V gene end was trimmed by 1 base and the J gene end by 1 base; junction bases not matched to a gene: 4. The CDR3 covers 16 residues. Germline V gene lookup returns CDR1 MGHRA and CDR2 YSYEKL. The chain's CDR3 is CASSQVTGGAKNIQYF. The CDR3 nucleotides read TGCGCCAGCAGCCAAGTCACGGGGGGTGCCAAAAACATTCAGTACTTC.

This rearrangement joins TRBV15 to TRBJ2-1, with 9 positions matching TRBD1. Germline-derived CDR1 and CDR2 are LNHNV and YYDKDF (reference sequence). The trim removed 2 bases at V and 5 bases at J, leaving 7 bases unmatched. This CDR3 spans 16 amino acids. This CDR3 is CATSRKGTGTNNEQFF. The CDR3, as DNA: TGTGCCACCAGCAGAAAAGGGACAGGGACCAACAATGAGCAGTTCTTC.

This chain links TRBV2 with TRBJ2-1; 14 bases are a match to TRBD2. This CDR3 is built from 15 residues. Germline V gene lookup returns CDR1 SNHLY and CDR2 FYNNEI. V was clipped by 4 bases and J by 6 bases; unmatched bases: 2. The DNA of the CDR3 is TGTGCCAGCAGTGGGACTAGCGGGGGGTTCAATGAGCAGTTCTTC. Encoded protein: CASSGTSGGFNEQFF.

The rearrangement uses TRBV6-6 and TRBJ2-1; TRBD2 aligns across 9 bases. Germline trimming cut 6 bases from V and 4 bases from J; bases unmatched to any gene: 7. Per the germline V gene, CDR1 is MNHNY and CDR2 is SVGAGI (reference sequence). The CDR3 has 15 amino acids. CDR3 nucleotide sequence: TGTGCCAGCAGCCGATCTAGCGGGGATTACAATGAGCAGTTCTTC. Its translation: CASSRSSGDYNEQFF.

This clone was picked up one time. The chain is built from TRBV19 and TRBJ1-6; D possibly corresponds to TRBD1 (6 bases). Germline V CDR1 and CDR2: LNHDA, SQIVND (reference sequence). V lost 1 base and J lost 13, with 14 bases in between. This CDR3 is 14 amino acids long. The CDR3 loop is CASSIGGRGSPLHF. CDR3 nucleotides: TGTGCCAGTAGTATAGGGGGCAGGGGCTCGCCCCTCCACTTT.

The rearrangement joins TRBV6-5 to TRBJ2-7; TRBD1 aligns across 8 bases. The CDR3 runs to 13 residues. V was clipped by 5 bases and J by 8 bases; unmatched bases: 8. CDR1 and CDR2 (germline): MNHEY, SVGAGI. The CDR3 bases are TGTGCCAGCAGTACGGGACAGGTCCCACAGCAGTACTTC. Residues: CASSTGQVPQQYF.

The chain links TRBV9 to TRBJ1-1; D is possibly TRBD1 (5 bases). The CDR3 has 13 residues. V gave up 0 bases and J gave up 7 bases, with 10 bases separating them. The germline CDR1 and CDR2 sequences are SGDLS and YYNGEE. The CDR3 loop is CASSVVPGIEAFF. The CDR3 nucleotides read TGTGCCAGCAGCGTAGTACCAGGGATTGAAGCTTTCTTT.